The 3 T cell receptor beta chains presented below share a single source sample, sequenced in a study of blood T cell repertoires in COVID-19. Some clones are missing from TCRdb's copy, which holds only in-frame ones; the method was immunoSEQ multiplex PCR. The sample includes 200,000 to 250,000 clones, approximately 87% of them seen just once. The sequencing input was PBMCs or T cells enriched from blood (not recorded which). Receptors were obtained from a woman in her 50s in a cohort exposed to, infected with or recovered from COVID-19 (not recorded which).

The chain links TRBV30 to TRBJ1-6, with D perhaps TRBD1 (6 bases). V was shortened by 3 bases and J by 10 bases, with 10 bases between the two germline ends. The germline V gene has CDR1 GTSNPN and CDR2 SVGIG (reference sequence). The CDR3 totals 12 residues. CDR3 DNA: TGTGCCTGGAGACAGGGAAAGTCACCCCTCCACTTT. This translates into CAWRQGKSPLHF.

This sequence joins TRBV21-1 and TRBJ2-7; the table's D call of TRBD1 was not tested on the DNA. TRBV21-1 is described as a pseudogene. There are 17 residues in the CDR3. Written as DNA, the CDR3 is TGTGCCAGCATTGCAGGGGCTCGCTGGCTACCCTGTGCCGAGCAGTACTTC. Translated, it gives CASIAGARWLPCAEQYF.

This clone was observed a handful of times. The chain has TRBV4-1 and TRBJ1-1; D possibly corresponds to TRBD1 (5 bases). The CDR3 has 16 amino acids. Trimming took off 4 bases at V and 3 bases at J, with 18 bases between the two ends. Germline V gene data show CDR1 as MGHRA and CDR2 as YSYEKL. CDR3 in DNA: TGCGCCAGCAGCCGAGACTTCTTCGGGGGGTACACTGAAGCTTTCTTT. It specifies CASSRDFFGGYTEAFF.